These 2 T cell receptor beta chains were all obtained from the same sample, sequenced in a study of regulatory T cells in long-lasting Graves disease. Building the TCR beta libraries relied on iRepertoire HTBI primers, and CDR3 regions underwent Arm-PCR. In TCRdb, the multiplex PCR reads were re-called with MiXCR into one record per CDR3 protein. The repertoire consists of around 230,000 distinct CDR3 sequences, with about 17% occurring once and the leading ten covering approximately 20%. Time point noted: newly diagnosed GD, antithyroid drugs for less than 3 months. Extracted PBMC RNA gave rise to the TCR library. The input for sequencing was peripheral blood mononuclear cells (PBMCs), taken at new diagnosis, from a patient treated with antithyroid drugs. These receptors originate from a female donor with Graves disease.

The chain couples TRBV19 to TRBJ2-5, with TRBD2 identical over 7 bases. The germline V gene encodes CDR1 LNHDA and CDR2 SQIVND (reference sequence). The CDR3 length is 14 residues. Trimming at V came to 7 bases and at J to 5 bases, leaving 10 bases not matched to a gene. The CDR3 here is CASTQTTGGETQYF. The CDR3 DNA is TGTGCCAGTACTCAAACGACGGGAGGTGAGACCCAGTACTTC.

In the case of this clonotype: A read error is possible here, since a much larger clone lies one base away. The J gene is TRBJ2-2, the V gene TRBV12-3 or TRBV12-4, with D perhaps TRBD1 (6 bases). The CDR3 has 13 amino acids. CDR3 amino acids: CPSSFEGAGELFF. For the CDR3, the DNA is TGTCCCAGCAGTTTTGAGGGGGCCGGGGAGCTGTTTTTT.